This TCR beta chain was retrieved from a study of blood T cell repertoires in COVID-19. The CDR3 covers 15 residues. V was clipped by 4 bases and J by 3 bases, with 14 bases between them. Germline assignment: CDR1 SGHNT and CDR2 YYREEE (reference sequence). As handled by the study authors: From reference gene primer amplification, estimates of nucleated cell counts were derived. Measured with immunoSEQ multiplex PCR; TCRdb has only the in-frame clones, and not every one. That table furnishes V, J and clone size, whereas the DNA furnished D and trimming. Among roughly 130,000 clones listed, less than 90% were seen once.

V gene TRBV5-4 combines with J gene TRBJ2-1; perhaps TRBD1 as D (7 bases). Sequencing was performed on peripheral blood. The source of this sequence is a man aged 70-80 years with acute or convalescent COVID-19. Here the CDR3 reads CASSPGRGDYNEQFF. For the CDR3, the DNA is TGTGCCAGCAGCCCCGGCAGGGGGGACTACAATGAGCAGTTCTTC.